This TCR beta chain was captured by sequencing in a study of blood T cell repertoires in COVID-19. The method was immunoSEQ multiplex PCR; TCRdb's version includes in-frame clones alone and lacks a portion of them. Of 250,000 to 300,000 clones listed, approximately 89% are singletons. This clone was detected only once. The sample carries other DNA sequences with the same CDR3. The V gene's germline CDR1 is SGHRS and CDR2 YFSETQ. The J segment lost 4 bases and the V segment lost 4 bases, leaving 6 bases of the junction unmatched. CDR3 size: 14 residues. The TCR originated in a woman aged 25 to 39 with COVID-19, enrolled during active disease. This chain connects TRBV5-1 to TRBJ1-1, with 8 bases lining up with TRBD1. Source material: peripheral blood. CDR3 residues: CASSPGQGGTEAFF. CDR3 coding DNA: TGCGCCAGCAGCCCCGGACAGGGTGGCACTGAAGCTTTCTTT. Full variable domain (missing parts from reference TRBV5-1 and TRBJ1-1): KAGVTQTPRYLIKTRGQQVTLSCSPISGHRSVSWYQQTPGQGLQFLFEYFSETQRNKGNFPGRFSGRQFSNSRSEMNVSTLELGDSALYLCASSPGQGGTEAFFGQGTRLTVV.